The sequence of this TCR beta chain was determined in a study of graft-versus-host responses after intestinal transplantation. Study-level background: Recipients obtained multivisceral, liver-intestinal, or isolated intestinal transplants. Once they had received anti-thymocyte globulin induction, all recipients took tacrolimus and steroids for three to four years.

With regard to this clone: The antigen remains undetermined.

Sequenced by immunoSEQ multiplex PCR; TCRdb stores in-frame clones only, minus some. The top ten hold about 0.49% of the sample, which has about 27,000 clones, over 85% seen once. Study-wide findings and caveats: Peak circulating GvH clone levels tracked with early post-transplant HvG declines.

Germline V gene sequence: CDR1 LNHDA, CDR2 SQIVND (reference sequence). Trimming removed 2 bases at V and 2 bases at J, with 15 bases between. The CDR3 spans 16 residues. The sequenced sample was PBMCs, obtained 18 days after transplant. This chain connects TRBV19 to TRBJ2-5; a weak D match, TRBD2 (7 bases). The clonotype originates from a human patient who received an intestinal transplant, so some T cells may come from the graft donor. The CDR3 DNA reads TGTGCCAGTAGTATAAATGCGCGGGGGCCACAAGAGACCCAGTACTTC. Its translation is CASSINARGPQETQYF.